The 4 T cell receptor beta chains below all came from one sample that was sequenced in a study of blood T cell repertoires in COVID-19. Produced via immunoSEQ multiplex PCR; TCRdb's table is partial and in-frame only. The data show approximately 230,000 clones, more than 70% seen once. Material for sequencing was peripheral blood. These TCRs come from a young woman with COVID-19, enrolled during active disease.

The V and J genes are TRBV10-3 and TRBJ1-4, with 7 bases that match TRBD1. Trimming at V came to 10 bases and at J to 6 bases, leaving 5 bases not matched to a gene. This CDR3 spans 12 amino acids. CDR1 ENHRY and CDR2 SYGVKD come from the germline V gene. The CDR3 reads CATRDSDEKLFF. The CDR3 DNA reads as TGTGCCACCCGGGACAGTGATGAAAAACTGTTTTTT.

The gene calls are TRBV4-1 and TRBJ1-5; D is perhaps TRBD1 (6 bases). The CDR3 contains 15 residues. The V end was cut by 0 bases, the J end by 4 bases, with 10 bases between. Germline lookup yields CDR1 MGHRA and CDR2 YSYEKL. CDR3 region: CASSQDGRGNQPQHF. The DNA of the CDR3 is TGCGCCAGCAGCCAAGATGGTAGGGGGAATCAGCCCCAGCATTTT.

The rearrangement joins TRBV15 to TRBJ1-3, with D unclear. The CDR3 length is 17 residues. Germline values: CDR1 LNHNV, CDR2 YYDKDF (reference sequence). Trimming stripped 5 bases from V and 1 base from J, with 18 bases between. The CDR3 DNA follows: TGTGCCACCAGCCGCGGGTTGGACGGAACTTCTGGAAACACCATATATTTT. Encoded protein: CATSRGLDGTSGNTIYF.

The genes are TRBV7-9 and TRBJ1-4; D call uncertain. CDR1 is SEHNR, CDR2 FQNEAQ, per germline (reference sequence). The CDR3 spans 15 residues. Between the trimmed V and J ends, which lost 5 bases and 7 bases, there was a span of 17 bases. This CDR3 reads CASSIKAGFSEKLFF. The CDR3 DNA reads TGTGCCAGCAGCATAAAAGCCGGGTTCAGTGAAAAACTGTTTTTT. Using reference TRBV7-9 and TRBJ1-4 for the parts outside the CDR3, the full variable domain is DTGVSQNPRHKITKRGQNVTFRCDPISEHNRLYWYRQTLGQGPEFLTYFQNEAQLEKSRLLSDRFSAERPKGSFSTLEIQRTEQGDSAMYLCASSIKAGFSEKLFFGSGTQLSVL.